The sequence of this TCR beta chain was determined in a study of graft-versus-host responses after intestinal transplantation. Study context: Induction using anti-thymocyte globulin, followed by tacrolimus and steroids for two to three years, was given to all recipients.

The table came from immunoSEQ multiplex PCR; TCRdb's copy has only in-frame clones and leaves some out. The table records 55,000 to 85,000 clones, around 92% of them present only once. Turning to this clone: The target antigen is unknown.

The CDR3 sequence is 22 residues long. Germline V gives CDR1 MDHEN, CDR2 SYDVKM. V shed 0 bases, J shed 4 bases, and the junction held 22 bases outside the gene matches. The clonotype comes from a human donor who received an intestinal transplant. The chain couples TRBV28 to TRBJ2-1, with 9 bases that match TRBD2. The sequencing used unstimulated CD8+ T cells sorted from spleen or lymph node cells, collected before intestinal transplant. CDR3 bases: TGTGCCAGCAGTTTATGCGAACGTCCAGCGGGTCTTGCGGGAGGGCCATACAATGAGCAGTTCTTC. Protein sequence: CASSLCERPAGLAGGPYNEQFF.